The sequence of this T cell receptor beta chain was determined in a study of tumor-infiltrating lymphocytes in oesophageal squamous cell carcinoma. This clonotype appeared a single time. V shed 1 base and J 10 bases; nucleotides not matched to a gene: 2. The CDR3 length is 13 residues. Germline values: CDR1 SGHNT, CDR2 YENEEA. TCRdb re-analysed the PCR reads in MiXCR, keeping a single row per CDR3 protein. The sample has about 14,000 distinct CDR3 sequences, roughly 50% seen once. This receptor was obtained from a male donor with esophageal squamous cell carcinoma. The chain couples TRBV11-3 to TRBJ2-1, with 9 nucleotides matching TRBD1. Sequenced material: esophageal tumor tissue. The CDR3, as DNA: TGTGCCAGCAGCTTAGGGGGGACAGGGGAGCAGTTCTTC. Its protein is CASSLGGTGEQFF.